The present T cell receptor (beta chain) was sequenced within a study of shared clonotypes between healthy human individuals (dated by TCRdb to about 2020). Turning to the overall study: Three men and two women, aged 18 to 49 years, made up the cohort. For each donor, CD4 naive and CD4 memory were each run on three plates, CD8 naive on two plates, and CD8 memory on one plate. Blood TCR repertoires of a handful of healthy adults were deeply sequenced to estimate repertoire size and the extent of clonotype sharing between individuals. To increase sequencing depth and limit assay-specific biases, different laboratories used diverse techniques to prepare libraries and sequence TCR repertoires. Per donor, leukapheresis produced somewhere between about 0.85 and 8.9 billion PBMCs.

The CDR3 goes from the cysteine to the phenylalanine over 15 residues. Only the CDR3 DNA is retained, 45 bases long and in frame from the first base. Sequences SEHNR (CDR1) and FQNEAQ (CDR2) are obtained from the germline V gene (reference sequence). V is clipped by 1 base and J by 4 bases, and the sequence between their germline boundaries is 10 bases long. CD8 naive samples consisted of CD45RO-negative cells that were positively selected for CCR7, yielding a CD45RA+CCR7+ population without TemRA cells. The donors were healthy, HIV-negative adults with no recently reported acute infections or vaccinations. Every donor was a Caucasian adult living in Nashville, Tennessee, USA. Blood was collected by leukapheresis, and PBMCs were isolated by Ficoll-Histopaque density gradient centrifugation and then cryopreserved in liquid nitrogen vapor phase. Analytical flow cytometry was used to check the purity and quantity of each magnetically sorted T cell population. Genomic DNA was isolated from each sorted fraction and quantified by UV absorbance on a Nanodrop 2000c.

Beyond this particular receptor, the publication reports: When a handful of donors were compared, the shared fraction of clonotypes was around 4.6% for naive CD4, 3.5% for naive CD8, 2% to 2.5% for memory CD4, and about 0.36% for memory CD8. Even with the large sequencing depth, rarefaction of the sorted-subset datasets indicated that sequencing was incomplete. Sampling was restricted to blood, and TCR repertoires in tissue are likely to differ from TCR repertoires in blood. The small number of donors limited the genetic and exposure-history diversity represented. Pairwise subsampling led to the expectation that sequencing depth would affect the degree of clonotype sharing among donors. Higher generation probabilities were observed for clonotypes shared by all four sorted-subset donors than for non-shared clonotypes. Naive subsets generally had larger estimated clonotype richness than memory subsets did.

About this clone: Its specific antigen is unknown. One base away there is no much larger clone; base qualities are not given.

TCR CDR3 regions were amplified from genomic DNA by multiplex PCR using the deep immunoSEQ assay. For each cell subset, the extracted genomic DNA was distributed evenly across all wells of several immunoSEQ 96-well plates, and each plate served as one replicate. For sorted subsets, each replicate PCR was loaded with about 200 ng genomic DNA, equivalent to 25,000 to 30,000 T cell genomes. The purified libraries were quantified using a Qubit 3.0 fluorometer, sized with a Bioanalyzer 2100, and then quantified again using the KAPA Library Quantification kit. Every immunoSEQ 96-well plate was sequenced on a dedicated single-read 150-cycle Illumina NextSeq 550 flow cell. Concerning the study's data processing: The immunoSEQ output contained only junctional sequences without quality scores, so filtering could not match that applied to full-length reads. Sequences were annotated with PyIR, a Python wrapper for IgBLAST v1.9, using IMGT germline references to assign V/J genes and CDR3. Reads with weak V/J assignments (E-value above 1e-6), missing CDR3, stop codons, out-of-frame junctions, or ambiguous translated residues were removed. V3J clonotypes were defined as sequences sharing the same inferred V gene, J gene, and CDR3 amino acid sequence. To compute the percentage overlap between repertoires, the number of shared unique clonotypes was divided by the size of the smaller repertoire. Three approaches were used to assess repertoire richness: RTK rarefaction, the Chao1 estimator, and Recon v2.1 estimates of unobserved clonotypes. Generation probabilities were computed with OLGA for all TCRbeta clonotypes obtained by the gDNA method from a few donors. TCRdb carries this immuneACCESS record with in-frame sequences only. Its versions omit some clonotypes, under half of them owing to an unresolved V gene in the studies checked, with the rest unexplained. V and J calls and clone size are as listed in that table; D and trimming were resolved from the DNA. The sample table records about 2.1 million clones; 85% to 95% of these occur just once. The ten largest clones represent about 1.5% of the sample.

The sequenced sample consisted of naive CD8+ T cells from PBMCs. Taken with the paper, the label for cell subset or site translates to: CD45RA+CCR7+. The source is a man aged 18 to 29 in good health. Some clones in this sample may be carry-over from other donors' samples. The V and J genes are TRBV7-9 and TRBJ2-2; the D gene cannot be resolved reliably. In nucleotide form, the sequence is TGTGCCAGCAGCTTAGAATCTGGGGTCACCGGGGAGCTGTTTTTT. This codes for CASSLESGVTGELFF. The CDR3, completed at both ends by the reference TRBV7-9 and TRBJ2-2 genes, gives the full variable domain DTGVSQNPRHKITKRGQNVTFRCDPISEHNRLYWYRQTLGQGPEFLTYFQNEAQLEKSRLLSDRFSAERPKGSFSTLEIQRTEQGDSAMYLCASSLESGVTGELFFGEGSRLTVL.